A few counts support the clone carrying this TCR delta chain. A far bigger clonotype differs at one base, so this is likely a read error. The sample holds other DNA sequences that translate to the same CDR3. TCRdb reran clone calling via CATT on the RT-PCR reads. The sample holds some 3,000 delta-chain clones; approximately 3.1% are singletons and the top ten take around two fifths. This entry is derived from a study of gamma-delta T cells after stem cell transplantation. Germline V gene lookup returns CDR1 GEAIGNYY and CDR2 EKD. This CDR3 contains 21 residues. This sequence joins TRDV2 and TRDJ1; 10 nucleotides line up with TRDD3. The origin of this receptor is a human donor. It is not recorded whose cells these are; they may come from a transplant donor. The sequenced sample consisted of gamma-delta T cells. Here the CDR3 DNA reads TGTGCCTGTGACACTGTGGGGAGTACTGGGGGATTTCGGGTCGAGGCCGACAAACTCATCTTT. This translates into CACDTVGSTGGFRVEADKLIF.